Sequencing of this T cell receptor beta chain was carried out in a study of blood T cell repertoires in COVID-19. For the study at large: The United States, Italy and Spain were the sources of the acute and convalescent COVID-19 samples.

Authors' data handling: From reference gene primer amplification, estimates of nucleated cell counts were derived. The repertoire was sequenced with immunoSEQ multiplex PCR; TCRdb's copy has only in-frame clones and lacks some. V, J and clone size were drawn from that table, and D and trimming were deduced from the DNA. The sample gives about 190,000 clones, roughly 84% of which show up once; around 3.5% is in the top ten. Participant-reported clinical history was the basis for cohort assignment. The germline V gene has CDR1 LNHDA and CDR2 SQIVND (reference sequence). V dropped 8 bases and J dropped 4; count of bases not matched to a gene: 18. The CDR3 extends over 18 amino acids.

The clonotype comes from a woman aged 25-40 years who had recovered from COVID-19. The sample consisted of PBMCs or T cells enriched from blood (not recorded which). V is TRBV19 and J is TRBJ2-3, with 10 bases matching TRBD1. The CDR3 sequence is CASRPGQGPSIRADTQYF. The DNA for the CDR3 is TGTGCCAGTCGACCGGGACAGGGGCCTAGTATCCGGGCAGATACGCAGTATTTT.